This entry lists 27 T cell receptor beta chains sequenced from one sample in a study of early T cells in non-severe SARS-CoV-2 infection. One entry per CDR3 protein, called by TCRdb with MiXCR from the 5' RACE reads. The sample includes tens of thousands of distinct CDR3 sequences, about 11% of them seen just once. Specimen: whole blood, collected at baseline. Receptors were obtained from an adult who was a healthcare worker with PCR-confirmed SARS-CoV-2 infection or an uninfected control (not recorded which).

This clonotype was detected a few times. This sequence joins TRBV19 and TRBJ2-3; 7 positions match TRBD1. Germline-derived CDR1 and CDR2 are LNHDA and SQIVND (reference sequence). The CDR3 is made up of 15 amino acids. Trimming removed 6 bases from V and 0 bases from J; junction bases left unmatched: 6. The CDR3 DNA sequence: TGTGCCAGTAGGTCCACAGGGGCTAGCACAGATACGCAGTATTTT. It yields the protein CASRSTGASTDTQYF. Complete variable domain (other parts from reference TRBV19 and TRBJ2-3): DGGITQSPKYLFRKEGQNVTLSCEQNLNHDAMYWYRQDPGQGLRLIYYSQIVNDFQKGDIAEGYSVSREKKESFPLTVTSAQKNPTAFYLCASRSTGASTDTQYFGPGTRLTVL.

At least ten counts were recorded for this clonotype. DNA for the CDR3: TGTGCCAGCAGTGGACAGGGGATGGGCAATCAGCCCCAGCATTTT. Residues: CASSGQGMGNQPQHF. The V call is TRBV6-1, the J call TRBJ1-5, with TRBD1 identical over 8 bases. The CDR3 sequence is 15 residues long. Per germline, CDR1 MNHNS and CDR2 SASEGT. Trimming took 4 bases from V and 2 from J; bases not matched to a gene: 4.

In this sample, this clonotype turned up many times. This rearrangement joins TRBV5-1 to TRBJ2-6; D perhaps matches TRBD1 (6 bases). V was pared by 0 bases and J by 1 base, with 20 bases between. From germline, CDR1 is SGHRS and CDR2 YFSETQ. CDR3 length: 20 amino acids. The CDR3 loop reads CASSLAVRDIFTSGANVLTF. CDR3 bases: TGCGCCAGCAGCTTGGCCGTCAGGGACATCTTCACGTCTGGGGCCAACGTCCTGACTTTC.

This clonotype was seen once. This may arise from a read error, as a much more abundant clone is one base away. The V gene is TRBV11-2, the J gene TRBJ2-7, with D possibly being TRBD2 (6 bases). Germline V gene lookup returns CDR1 SGHAT and CDR2 FQNNGV. There are 13 residues in the CDR3. Deletions cut 4 bases from V and 6 bases from J, with 13 bases between. CDR3 sequence: CASSSRGYGEQYF. The CDR3 DNA reads as TGTGCCAGCAGCTCCCGGGGGTATGGCGAGCAGTACTTC.

This clonotype has more than one count but fewer than ten. The chain carries TRBV2 and TRBJ2-5; no clear D. V lost 4 bases and J 3 bases, leaving 9 bases between the germline ends. This CDR3 contains 13 residues. CDR1 and CDR2 from the germline V gene are SNHLY and FYNNEI. This CDR3 is CASSGAEKETQYF. CDR3 coding DNA: TGTGCCAGCAGTGGGGCAGAGAAAGAGACCCAGTACTTC.

In its sample, this clonotype was seen many times. The chain has TRBV19 and TRBJ1-2; 8 bases are a match to TRBD1. The germline gives CDR1 LNHDA, CDR2 SQIVND (reference sequence). CDR3 length: 15 amino acids. V trimming: 8 bases; J trimming: 4 bases; junction bases outside the gene matches: 12. CDR3 sequence: CASLLGAGTGYGYTF. In nucleotides, the CDR3 is TGTGCCAGTCTTTTGGGGGCCGGGACAGGCTATGGCTACACCTTC. Using reference TRBV19 and TRBJ1-2 for the parts outside the CDR3, the full variable domain is DGGITQSPKYLFRKEGQNVTLSCEQNLNHDAMYWYRQDPGQGLRLIYYSQIVNDFQKGDIAEGYSVSREKKESFPLTVTSAQKNPTAFYLCASLLGAGTGYGYTFGSGTRLTVV.

This clonotype was observed a few times. The gene calls are TRBV7-3 and TRBJ2-1, with TRBD2 matching over 10 bases. Germline CDR1 SGHTA, CDR2 FQGTGA. The CDR3 has 17 amino acids. With 0 bases clipped from V and 4 bases from J, the junction kept 6 bases outside the gene matches. CDR3 protein: CASSLTLAGGLYNEQFF. The CDR3 DNA reads TGTGCCAGCAGCTTAACGTTAGCGGGGGGCCTTTACAATGAGCAGTTCTTC.

The CDR3 bases are TGTGCCAGCAGCTCCCCGTCCGGCAGATCCTACGAGCAGTACTTC. Protein product: CASSSPSGRSYEQYF. This chain links TRBV11-2 with TRBJ2-7; unclear D gene. The germline V gene has CDR1 SGHAT and CDR2 FQNNGV. V lost 4 bases to trimming and J lost 1 base, with 14 bases between them. CDR3 length: 15 residues.

In this sample, this clonotype turned up many times. Compared with germline, one end of the junction differs, possibly owing to a read error. The chain's CDR3 is CASSSRQGLGFDF. In nucleotides, the CDR3 is TGTGCCAGCAGCTCCCGACAGGGCTTGGGGTTTGACTTC. The chain couples TRBV7-8 to TRBJ2-7, with TRBD1 identical over 7 bases. Germline-derived CDR1 and CDR2 are SGHVS and FQNEAQ. The CDR3 loop spans 13 amino acids.

J is TRBJ2-3 and V is TRBV20-1, with D perhaps matching TRBD1 (6 bases). Germline CDR1 and CDR2: DFQATT and SNEGSKA (reference sequence). Trimming cost V 7 bases and J 2 bases, with 19 bases left between them. The CDR3 sequence is 15 residues long. This chain's CDR3 is CSVAIGQTYTDTQYF. The CDR3 region has the DNA TGCAGTGTCGCTATTGGACAGACTTACACAGATACGCAGTATTTT.

This clonotype has just a few counts. The V gene is TRBV25-1, the J gene TRBJ1-2; TRBD1 agrees at 7 bases. V lost 1 base to trimming and J lost 0 bases; unmatched junction nucleotides: 8. The CDR3 is made up of 17 amino acids. CDR1 is MGHDK and CDR2 is SYGVNS in the germline V gene. CDR3 bases: TGTGCCAGCAGTGAATTGGGCAGGGGGTCGGCTAACTATGGCTACACCTTC. Amino acids: CASSELGRGSANYGYTF.

This clonotype was counted between two and nine times. The chain joins TRBV18 to TRBJ1-5; TRBD1 agrees at 8 bases. The junction had 8 bases not matched to a gene; V was cut back by 8 bases and J by 5 bases. Germline V gives CDR1 KGHSH, CDR2 LQKENI. The CDR3 has 14 amino acids. The CDR3, as DNA: TGTGCCAGCACAACAGCGACAGGGGATCAGCCCCAGCATTTT. It is translated as CASTTATGDQPQHF.

Regarding this clonotype: This may be a read error, as it is one base from a much larger clone. V and J are TRBV3-1 and TRBJ1-3; unclear D gene. The germline gives CDR1 LGHDT, CDR2 YNNKEL (reference sequence). The CDR3 spans 16 residues. The CDR3: CAGSPYGRSSGNTIYF. The CDR3, as DNA: TGTGCCGGCAGCCCCTACGGTCGGAGCTCTGGAAACACCATATATTTT. Using reference TRBV3-1 and TRBJ1-3 for the parts outside the CDR3, the full variable domain is DTAVSQTPKYLVTQMGNDKSIKCEQNLGHDTMYWYKQDSKKFLKIMFSYNNKELIINETVPNRFSPKSPDKAHLNLHINSLELGDSAVYFCAGSPYGRSSGNTIYFGEGSWLTVV.

V usage is TRBV5-6 and J usage is TRBJ2-2, with TRBD1 matching over 7 bases. V lost 0 bases, J lost 3 bases, and 2 bases stayed unmatched. The CDR3 has 15 residues. Germline V gene sequence: CDR1 SGHDT, CDR2 YYEEEE. The CDR3 DNA reads TGTGCCAGCAGCTTGGTCCAGGGGGACACCGGGGAGCTGTTTTTT. Translation: CASSLVQGDTGELFF.

The table lists this clonotype with a few counts. The chain recombines TRBV5-1 with TRBJ2-7; D may be TRBD2 (6 bases). V lost 3 bases to trimming and J lost 3 bases, with 10 bases between them. This CDR3 is built from 13 residues. In germline, CDR1 is SGHRS, CDR2 YFSETQ. DNA of the CDR3: TGCGCCAGCAGCTACACCGGGAGCTACGAGCAGTACTTC. Encoded protein: CASSYTGSYEQYF. Full variable domain (outside the CDR3, taken from reference TRBV5-1 and TRBJ2-7): KAGVTQTPRYLIKTRGQQVTLSCSPISGHRSVSWYQQTPGQGLQFLFEYFSETQRNKGNFPGRFSGRQFSNSRSEMNVSTLELGDSALYLCASSYTGSYEQYFGPGTRLTVT.

The J gene is TRBJ2-7, the V gene TRBV27, with D perhaps matching TRBD2 (5 bases). CDR1 is MNHEY, CDR2 SMNVEV, per germline (reference sequence). The CDR3 runs to 15 residues. Trimming removed 2 bases from V and 3 bases from J, with 14 bases in between. CDR3 sequence (DNA): TGTGCCAGCAGTTTACTGGGGAGAGAGAGCTACGAGCAGTACTTC. Amino acid sequence: CASSLLGRESYEQYF.

Many counts were recorded for this clonotype. The V call is TRBV11-1, the J call TRBJ1-6; no clear D gene. The V gene's germline CDR1 is SGHAT and CDR2 FQDESV (reference sequence). The CDR3 has 14 amino acids. Trimming cost V 6 bases and J 7 bases, with 13 bases left between them. CDR3 sequence reads: CASRPRTGNSPLHF. For the CDR3, the DNA is TGTGCCAGCAGACCTAGGACGGGGAATTCACCCCTCCACTTT.

V gene TRBV9 combines with J gene TRBJ2-2, with TRBD1 matching 8 bases. The germline V gene has CDR1 SGDLS and CDR2 YYNGEE. V was pared by 6 bases and J by 4 bases, with 8 bases of the junction left unmatched. The CDR3 length is 15 residues. The CDR3 spells CASTFDRGPTGELFF. DNA of the CDR3: TGTGCCAGCACCTTCGACAGGGGCCCCACCGGGGAGCTGTTTTTT.

This chain connects TRBV11-2 to TRBJ2-7; D is ambiguous. V gave up 1 base and J gave up 1 base, with 8 bases separating them. CDR1 and CDR2 (germline): SGHAT, FQNNGV. The CDR3 covers 14 residues. The CDR3 DNA is TGTGCCAGCAGCTTAGTGGGCAGTTCCTACGAGCAGTACTTC. Its translation: CASSLVGSSYEQYF.

J is TRBJ2-1 and V is TRBV7-2; D is perhaps TRBD2 (6 bases). The germline V and J ends were trimmed by 4 bases and 3 bases, with 10 bases remaining between them. Germline V gives CDR1 SGHTA, CDR2 FQGNSA. The length of the CDR3 is 14 residues. In nucleotides, the CDR3 is TGTGCCAGCAGCTACCGGGACTTCTACAATGAGCAGTTCTTC. Translated: CASSYRDFYNEQFF.

Ten or more counts support this clonotype. This chain uses TRBV7-9 with TRBJ2-3; 7 bases fit TRBD1. The V gene's germline CDR1 is SEHNR and CDR2 FQNEAQ (reference sequence). The CDR3 has 15 amino acids. After removal of 5 bases from V and 0 bases from J, the junction contained 5 bases not matched to a gene. The CDR3 DNA sequence: TGTGCCAGCAGCCCGACAGGGTCTAGCACAGATACGCAGTATTTT. This gives the protein CASSPTGSSTDTQYF.

This clonotype was seen at least ten times. This chain links TRBV6-6 with TRBJ2-1; D possibly matches TRBD1 or TRBD2 (5 bases each). Deletions cut 5 bases from V and 15 bases from J, with 14 bases between. The CDR3 runs 11 residues. The germline V gene encodes CDR1 MNHNY and CDR2 SVGAGI (reference sequence). The CDR3 DNA is TGTGCCAGCAGTAAGGACTGGGGGAGGTTCTTC. Protein sequence: CASSKDWGRFF.

Many counts were recorded for this clonotype. V usage is TRBV5-1 and J usage is TRBJ1-6, with a weak D call TRBD1 (5 bases). Trimming removed 2 bases at V and 8 bases at J, with 11 bases between. The germline V gene encodes CDR1 SGHRS and CDR2 YFSETQ. There are 14 residues in the CDR3. CDR3 in DNA: TGCGCCAGCAGCTTACGGGGCAGGGATTCACCCCTCCACTTT. Amino acid sequence: CASSLRGRDSPLHF.

This clonotype came up many times. The rearrangement joins TRBV5-1 to TRBJ2-5, with D possibly matching TRBD2 (6 bases). The CDR3 has 16 amino acids. The V gene lost 4 bases and the J gene lost 4 bases, with 20 bases spanning the gap. Germline V CDR1 and CDR2: SGHRS, YFSETQ. In DNA form, the CDR3 reads TGCGCCAGCAGCCTACTCCCCATGGGGGGAGGAGAGACCCAGTACTTC. This encodes CASSLLPMGGGETQYF.

This clonotype was seen a handful of times. V usage is TRBV19 and J usage is TRBJ1-2, with no clear D. The CDR3 consists of 16 residues. The ends were cut back, 5 bases at V and 2 bases at J, with 18 bases in the middle. Germline V lookup: CDR1 LNHDA, CDR2 SQIVND (reference sequence). The CDR3 loop is CASSGPPADTNYGYTF. CDR3 sequence (DNA): TGTGCCAGTAGTGGCCCCCCCGCTGACACCAACTATGGCTACACCTTC.

This clonotype was counted ten times or more. Here the CDR3 reads CASSQSTRSYEQYF. The CDR3, as DNA: TGCGCCAGCAGCCAGTCGACACGTTCCTACGAGCAGTACTTC. The chain links TRBV4-3 to TRBJ2-7; no clear D. The germline gives CDR1 LGHNA, CDR2 YSLEER. Trimming removed 3 bases from V and 1 base from J, with 10 bases in between. The CDR3 totals 14 residues.

There are many counts of this clonotype. As DNA, the CDR3 is TGTGCCAGCAGCTACCGGGGGCAGCCCCAGCATTTT. Translated, it gives CASSYRGQPQHF. The chain employs TRBV7-9 and TRBJ1-5; maybe TRBD1 (5 bases). There are 12 residues in the CDR3. Germline assignment: CDR1 SEHNR and CDR2 FQNEAQ (reference sequence). Between the trimmed V and J ends, which lost 4 bases and 7 bases, there was a span of 8 bases.